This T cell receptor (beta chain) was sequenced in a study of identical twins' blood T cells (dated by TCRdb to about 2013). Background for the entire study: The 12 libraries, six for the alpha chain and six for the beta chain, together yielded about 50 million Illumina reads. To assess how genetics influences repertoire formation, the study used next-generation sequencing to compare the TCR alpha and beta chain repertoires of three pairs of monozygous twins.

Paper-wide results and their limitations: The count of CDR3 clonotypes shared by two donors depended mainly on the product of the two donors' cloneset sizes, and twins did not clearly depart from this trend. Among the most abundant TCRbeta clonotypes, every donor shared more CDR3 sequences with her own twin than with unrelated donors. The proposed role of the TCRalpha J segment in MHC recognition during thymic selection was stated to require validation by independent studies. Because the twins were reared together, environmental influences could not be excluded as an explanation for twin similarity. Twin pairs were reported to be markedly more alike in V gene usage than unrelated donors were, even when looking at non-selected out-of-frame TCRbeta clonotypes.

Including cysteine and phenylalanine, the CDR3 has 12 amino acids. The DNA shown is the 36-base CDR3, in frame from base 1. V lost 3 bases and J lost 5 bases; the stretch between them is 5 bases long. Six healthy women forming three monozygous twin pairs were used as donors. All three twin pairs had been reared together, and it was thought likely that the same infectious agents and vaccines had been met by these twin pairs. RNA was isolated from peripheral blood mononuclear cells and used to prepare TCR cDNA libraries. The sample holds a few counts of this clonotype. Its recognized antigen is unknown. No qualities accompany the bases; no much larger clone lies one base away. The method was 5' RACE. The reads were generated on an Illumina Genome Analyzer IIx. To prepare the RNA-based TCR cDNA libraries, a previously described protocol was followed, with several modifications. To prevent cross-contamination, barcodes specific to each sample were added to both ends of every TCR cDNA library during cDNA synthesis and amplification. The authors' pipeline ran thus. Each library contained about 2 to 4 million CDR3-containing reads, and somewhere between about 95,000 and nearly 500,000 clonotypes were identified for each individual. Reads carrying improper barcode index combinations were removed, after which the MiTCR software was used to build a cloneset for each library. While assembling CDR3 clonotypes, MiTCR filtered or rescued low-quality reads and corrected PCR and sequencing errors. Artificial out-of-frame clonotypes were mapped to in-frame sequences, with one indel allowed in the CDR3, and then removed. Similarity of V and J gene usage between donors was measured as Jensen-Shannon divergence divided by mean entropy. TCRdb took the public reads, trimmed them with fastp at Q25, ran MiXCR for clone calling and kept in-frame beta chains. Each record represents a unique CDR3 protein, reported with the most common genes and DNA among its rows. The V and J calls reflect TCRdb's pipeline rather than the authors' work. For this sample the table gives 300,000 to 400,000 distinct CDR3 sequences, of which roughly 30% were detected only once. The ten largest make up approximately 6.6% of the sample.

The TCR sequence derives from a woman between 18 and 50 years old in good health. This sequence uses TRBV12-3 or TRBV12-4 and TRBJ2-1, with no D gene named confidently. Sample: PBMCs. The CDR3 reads CASSFQNNEQFF. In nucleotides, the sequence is TGTGCCAGCAGTTTCCAGAACAATGAGCAGTTCTTC.